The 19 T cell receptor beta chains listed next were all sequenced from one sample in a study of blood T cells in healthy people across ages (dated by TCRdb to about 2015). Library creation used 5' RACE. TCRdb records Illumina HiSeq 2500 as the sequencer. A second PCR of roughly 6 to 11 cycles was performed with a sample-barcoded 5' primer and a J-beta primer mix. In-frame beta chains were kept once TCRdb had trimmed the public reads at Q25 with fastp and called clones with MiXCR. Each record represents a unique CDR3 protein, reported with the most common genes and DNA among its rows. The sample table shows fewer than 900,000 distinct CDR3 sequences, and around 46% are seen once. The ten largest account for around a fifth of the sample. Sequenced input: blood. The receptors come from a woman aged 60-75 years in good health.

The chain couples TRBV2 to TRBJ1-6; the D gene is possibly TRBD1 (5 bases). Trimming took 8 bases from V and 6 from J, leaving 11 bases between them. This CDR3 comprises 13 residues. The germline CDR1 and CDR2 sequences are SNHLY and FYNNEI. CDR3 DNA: TGTGCCAGCCAGACAGAGATTAATTCACCCCTCCACTTT. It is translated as CASQTEINSPLHF.

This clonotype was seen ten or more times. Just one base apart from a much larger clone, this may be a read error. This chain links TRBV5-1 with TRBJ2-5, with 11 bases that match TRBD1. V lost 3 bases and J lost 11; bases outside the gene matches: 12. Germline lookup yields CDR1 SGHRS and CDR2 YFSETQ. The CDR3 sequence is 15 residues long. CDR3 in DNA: TGCGCCAGCAGCTCCGGACAGGGGGCGATCAATGAGCAGTACTTC. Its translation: CASSSGQGAINEQYF.

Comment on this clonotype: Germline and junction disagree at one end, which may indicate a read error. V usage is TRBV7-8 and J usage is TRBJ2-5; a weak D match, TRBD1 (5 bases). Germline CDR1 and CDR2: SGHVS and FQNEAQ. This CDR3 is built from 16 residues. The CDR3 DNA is TGTGCAAGCAGCTCGGATAAGACAGTCGTCCAAGAGGCCCAGTACTTC. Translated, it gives CASSSDKTVVQEAQYF.

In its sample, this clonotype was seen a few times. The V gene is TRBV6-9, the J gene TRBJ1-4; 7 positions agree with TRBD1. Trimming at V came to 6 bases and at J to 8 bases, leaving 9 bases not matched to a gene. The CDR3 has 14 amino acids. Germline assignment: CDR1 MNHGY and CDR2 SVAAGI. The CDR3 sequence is CASRKDRAGEKLFF. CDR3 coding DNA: TGTGCCAGCAGGAAAGACAGGGCTGGAGAAAAACTGTTTTTT.

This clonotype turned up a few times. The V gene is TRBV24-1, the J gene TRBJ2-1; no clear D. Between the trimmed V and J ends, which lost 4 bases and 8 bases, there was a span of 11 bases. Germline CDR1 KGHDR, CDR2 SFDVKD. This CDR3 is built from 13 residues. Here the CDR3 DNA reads TGTGCCACCAGTGACGCCCATCGAGATGAGCAGTTCTTC. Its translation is CATSDAHRDEQFF.

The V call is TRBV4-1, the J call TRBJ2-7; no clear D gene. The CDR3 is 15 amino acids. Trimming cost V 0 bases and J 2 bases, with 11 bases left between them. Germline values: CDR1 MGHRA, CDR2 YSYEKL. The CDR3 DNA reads TGCGCCAGCAGCCAAGATCTAGGTGTAACCTACGAGCAGTACTTC. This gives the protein CASSQDLGVTYEQYF.

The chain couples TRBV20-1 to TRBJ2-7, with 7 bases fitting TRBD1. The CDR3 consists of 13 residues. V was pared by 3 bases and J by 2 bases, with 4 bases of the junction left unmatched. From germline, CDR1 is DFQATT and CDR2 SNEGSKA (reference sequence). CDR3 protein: CSASPGQAYEQYF. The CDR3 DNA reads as TGCAGTGCTAGCCCCGGACAGGCCTACGAGCAGTACTTC.

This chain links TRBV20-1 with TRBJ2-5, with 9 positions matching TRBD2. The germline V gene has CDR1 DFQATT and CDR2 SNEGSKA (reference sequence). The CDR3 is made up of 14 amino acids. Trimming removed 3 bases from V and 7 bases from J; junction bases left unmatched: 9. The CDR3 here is CSASVAGGGGTQYF. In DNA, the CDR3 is TGCAGTGCTAGTGTGGCGGGAGGGGGTGGGACCCAGTACTTC.

CDR3: CSWGAGFGEQYF. CDR3 in DNA: TGCAGCTGGGGTGCAGGGTTTGGCGAGCAGTACTTC. The chain couples TRBV29-1 to TRBJ2-7, with TRBD1 as a possible D gene (5 bases). Germline V lookup: CDR1 SQVTM, CDR2 ANQGSEA. This CDR3 contains 12 residues. Trimming pared 8 bases from V and 6 bases from J, leaving 17 bases between.

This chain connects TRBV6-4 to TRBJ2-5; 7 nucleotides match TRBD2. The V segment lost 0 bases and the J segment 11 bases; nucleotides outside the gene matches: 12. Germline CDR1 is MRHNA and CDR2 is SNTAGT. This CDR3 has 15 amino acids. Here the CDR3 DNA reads TGTGCCAGCAGTGACTCCGGGACTAACAACAATGAGCAGTACTTC. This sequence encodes CASSDSGTNNNEQYF.

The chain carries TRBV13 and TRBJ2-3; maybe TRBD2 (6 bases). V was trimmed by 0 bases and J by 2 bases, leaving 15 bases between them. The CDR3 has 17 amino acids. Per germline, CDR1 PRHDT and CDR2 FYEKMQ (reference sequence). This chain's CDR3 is CASSLGLGGKDTDTQYF. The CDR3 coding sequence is TGTGCCAGCAGCTTAGGCCTTGGAGGGAAAGACACAGATACGCAGTATTTT. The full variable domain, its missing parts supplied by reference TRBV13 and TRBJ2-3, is AAGVIQSPRHLIKEKRETATLKCYPIPRHDTVYWYQQGPGQDPQFLISFYEKMQSDKGSIPDRFSAQQFSDYHSELNMSSLELGDSALYFCASSLGLGGKDTDTQYFGPGTRLTVL.

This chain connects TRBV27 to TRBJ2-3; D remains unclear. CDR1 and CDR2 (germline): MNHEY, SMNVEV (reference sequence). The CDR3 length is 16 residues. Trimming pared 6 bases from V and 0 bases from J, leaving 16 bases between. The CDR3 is CASSLSRTPSTDTQYF. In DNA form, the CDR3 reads TGTGCCAGCAGCCTTTCCAGGACGCCCAGCACAGATACGCAGTATTTT.

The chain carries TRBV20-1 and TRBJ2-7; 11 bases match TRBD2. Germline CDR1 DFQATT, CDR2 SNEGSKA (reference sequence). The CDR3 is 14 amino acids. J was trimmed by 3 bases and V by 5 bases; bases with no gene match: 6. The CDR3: CSAPLAGGNYEQYF. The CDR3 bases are TGCAGTGCTCCTCTAGCGGGGGGTAACTACGAGCAGTACTTC.

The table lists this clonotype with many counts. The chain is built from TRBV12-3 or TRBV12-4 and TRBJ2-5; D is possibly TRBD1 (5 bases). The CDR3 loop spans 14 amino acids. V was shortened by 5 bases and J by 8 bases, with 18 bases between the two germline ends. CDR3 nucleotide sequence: TGTGCCAGCAGTACCGGACACGCCGCGAGAACCCAGTACTTC. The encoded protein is CASSTGHAARTQYF.

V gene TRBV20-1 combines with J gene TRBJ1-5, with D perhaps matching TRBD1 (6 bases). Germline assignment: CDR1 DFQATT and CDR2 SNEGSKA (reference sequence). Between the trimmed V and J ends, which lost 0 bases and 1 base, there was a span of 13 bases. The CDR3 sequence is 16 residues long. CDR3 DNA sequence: TGCAGTGCTAGAGATCTAAGGGGGAGCAGCAATCAGCCCCAGCATTTT. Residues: CSARDLRGSSNQPQHF.

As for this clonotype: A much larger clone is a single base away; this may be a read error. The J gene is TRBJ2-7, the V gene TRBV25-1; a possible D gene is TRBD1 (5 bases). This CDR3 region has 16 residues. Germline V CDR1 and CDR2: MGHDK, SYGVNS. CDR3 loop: CANSEYYDSRSYEQYF. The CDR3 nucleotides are TGTGCCAACAGTGAATATTATGACAGCAGGTCCTACGAGCAGTACTTC.

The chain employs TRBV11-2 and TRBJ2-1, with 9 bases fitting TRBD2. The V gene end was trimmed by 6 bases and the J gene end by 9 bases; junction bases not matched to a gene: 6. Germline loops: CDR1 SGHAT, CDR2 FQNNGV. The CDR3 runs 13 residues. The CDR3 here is CASRGLAGIEQFF. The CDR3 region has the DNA TGTGCCAGCAGGGGTCTAGCGGGAATTGAGCAGTTCTTC.

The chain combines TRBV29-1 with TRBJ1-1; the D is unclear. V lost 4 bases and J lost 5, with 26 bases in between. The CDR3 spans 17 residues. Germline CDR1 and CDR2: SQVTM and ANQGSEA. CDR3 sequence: CSVGKSSIRAVWTEAFF. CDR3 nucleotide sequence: TGCAGCGTTGGCAAATCGTCTATAAGGGCTGTGTGGACTGAAGCTTTCTTT.

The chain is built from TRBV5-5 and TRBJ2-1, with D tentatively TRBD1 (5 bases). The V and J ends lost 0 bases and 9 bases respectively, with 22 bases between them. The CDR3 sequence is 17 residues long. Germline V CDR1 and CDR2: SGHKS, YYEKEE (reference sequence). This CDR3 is CASSLDLARGMIVEQFF. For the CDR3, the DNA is TGTGCCAGCAGCTTGGATCTTGCTAGGGGTATGATTGTTGAGCAGTTCTTC.